This entry is about one T cell receptor beta chain. These data come from a study of T cells after yellow fever vaccination. TCRdb re-called the 5' RACE reads through MiXCR, storing one row per CDR3 protein. Here the sample spans more than 95,000 distinct CDR3 sequences, roughly 15% being singletons. V trimming: 3 bases; J trimming: 4 bases; junction bases outside the gene matches: 4. The CDR3 has 14 residues. Per the germline V gene, CDR1 is SGDLS and CDR2 is YYNGEE. Specimen: CD8+ T cells sorted from PBMCs, collected 5 days after the yellow fever booster vaccination. The chain uses TRBV9 and TRBJ1-2; 9 positions agree with TRBD1. The clonotype comes from a man aged 18-30 years who received the YFV17D yellow fever vaccine. The CDR3 loop reads CASSGTGGSYGYTF. In nucleotides, the CDR3 is TGTGCCAGCAGCGGAACAGGGGGCAGCTATGGCTACACCTTC.